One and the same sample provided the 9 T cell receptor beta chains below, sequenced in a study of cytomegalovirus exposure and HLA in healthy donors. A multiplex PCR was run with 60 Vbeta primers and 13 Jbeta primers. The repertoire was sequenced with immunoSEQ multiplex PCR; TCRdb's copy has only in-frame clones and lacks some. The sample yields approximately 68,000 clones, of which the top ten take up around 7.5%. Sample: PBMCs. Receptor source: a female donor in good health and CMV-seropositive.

The CDR3 reads CASTPTGVNGYTF. DNA of the CDR3: TGTGCCAGCACCCCGACAGGGGTTAATGGCTACACCTTC. The genes are TRBV6-5 and TRBJ1-2; 8 bases fit TRBD1. After removal of 7 bases from V and 6 bases from J, the junction contained 7 bases not matched to a gene. Germline V gives CDR1 MNHEY, CDR2 SVGAGI. This CDR3 has 13 amino acids.

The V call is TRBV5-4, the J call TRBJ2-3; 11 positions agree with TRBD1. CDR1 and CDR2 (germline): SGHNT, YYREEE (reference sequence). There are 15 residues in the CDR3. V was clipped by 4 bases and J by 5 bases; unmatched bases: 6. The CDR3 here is CASSPGTGGGDTQYF. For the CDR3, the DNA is TGTGCCAGCAGCCCCGGGACAGGGGGAGGAGATACGCAGTATTTT.

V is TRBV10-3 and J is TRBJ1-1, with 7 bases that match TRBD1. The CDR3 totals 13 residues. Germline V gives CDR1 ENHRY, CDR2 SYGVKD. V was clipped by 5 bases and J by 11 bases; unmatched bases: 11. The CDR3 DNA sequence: TGTGCCATCAGTAGACAGGGCGGGATGTTCGCTTTCTTT. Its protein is CAISRQGGMFAFF.

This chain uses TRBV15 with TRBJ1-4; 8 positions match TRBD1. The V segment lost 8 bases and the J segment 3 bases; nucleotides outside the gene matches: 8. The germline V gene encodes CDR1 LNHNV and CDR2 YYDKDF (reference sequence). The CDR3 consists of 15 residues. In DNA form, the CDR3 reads TGTGCCACCGGAGGACAGGGAGTATCTAATGAAAAACTGTTTTTT. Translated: CATGGQGVSNEKLFF.

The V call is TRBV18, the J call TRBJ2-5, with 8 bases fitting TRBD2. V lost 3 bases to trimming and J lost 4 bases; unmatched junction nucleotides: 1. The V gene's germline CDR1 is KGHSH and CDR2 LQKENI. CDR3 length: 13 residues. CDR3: CASSPGLGETQYF. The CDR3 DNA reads TGTGCCAGCTCACCGGGACTAGGAGAGACCCAGTACTTC.

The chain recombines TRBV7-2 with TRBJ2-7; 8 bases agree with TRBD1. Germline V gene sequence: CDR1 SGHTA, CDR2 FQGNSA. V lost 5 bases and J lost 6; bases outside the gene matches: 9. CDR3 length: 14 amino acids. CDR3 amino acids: CASSQRTGQLEQYF. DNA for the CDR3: TGTGCCAGCAGCCAAAGGACAGGGCAGCTCGAGCAGTACTTC.

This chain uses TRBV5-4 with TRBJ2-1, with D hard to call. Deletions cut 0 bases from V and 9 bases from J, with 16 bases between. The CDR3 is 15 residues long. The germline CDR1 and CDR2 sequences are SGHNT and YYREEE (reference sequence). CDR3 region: CASSLDGSPSREQFF. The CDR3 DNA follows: TGTGCCAGCAGCTTGGACGGGTCCCCTTCACGTGAGCAGTTCTTC.

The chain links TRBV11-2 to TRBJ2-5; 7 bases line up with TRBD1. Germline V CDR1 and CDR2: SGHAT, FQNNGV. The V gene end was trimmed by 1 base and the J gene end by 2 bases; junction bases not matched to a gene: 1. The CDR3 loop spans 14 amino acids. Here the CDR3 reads CASSLGQGQETQYF. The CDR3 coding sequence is TGTGCCAGCAGCTTAGGACAGGGACAAGAGACCCAGTACTTC. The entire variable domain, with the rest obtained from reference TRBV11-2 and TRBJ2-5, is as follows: EAGVAQSPRYKIIEKRQSVAFWCNPISGHATLYWYQQILGQGPKLLIQFQNNGVVDDSQLPKDRFSAERLKGVDSTLKIQPAKLEDSAVYLCASSLGQGQETQYFGPGTRLLVL.

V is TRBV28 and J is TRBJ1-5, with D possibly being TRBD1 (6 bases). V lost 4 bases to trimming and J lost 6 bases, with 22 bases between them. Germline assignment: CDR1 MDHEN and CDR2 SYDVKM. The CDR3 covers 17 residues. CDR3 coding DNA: TGTGCCAGCAGTTACCCATCCTGGGGGGGGGCCGCTCAGCCCCAGCATTTT. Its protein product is CASSYPSWGGAAQPQHF.